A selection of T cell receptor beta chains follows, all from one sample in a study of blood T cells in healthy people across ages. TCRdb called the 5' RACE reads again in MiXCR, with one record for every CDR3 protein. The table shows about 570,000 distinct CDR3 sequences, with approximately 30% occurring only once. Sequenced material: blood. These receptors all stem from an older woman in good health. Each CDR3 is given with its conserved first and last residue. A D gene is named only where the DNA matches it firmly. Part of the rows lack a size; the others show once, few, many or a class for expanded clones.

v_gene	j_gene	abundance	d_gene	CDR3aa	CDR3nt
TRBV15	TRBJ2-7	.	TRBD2	CATSRDRGSSYEQYF	TGTGCCACCAGCAGAGATCGCGGGAGCTCCTACGAGCAGTACTTC
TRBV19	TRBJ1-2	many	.	CASLDITGSGYTF	TGTGCCAGTCTCGACATAACCGGGAGCGGCTACACCTTC
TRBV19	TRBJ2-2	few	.	CASSIGGPGELFF	TGTGCCAGTAGTATCGGGGGTCCAGGGGAGCTGTTTTTT
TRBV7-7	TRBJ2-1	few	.	CASSLEAGRNEQFF	TGTGCTAGCAGCTTAGAGGCGGGGAGGAATGAGCAGTTCTTC
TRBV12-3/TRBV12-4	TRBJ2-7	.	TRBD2	CASSLRGGANEQYF	TGTGCCAGCAGTTTACGCGGGGGGGCTAACGAGCAGTACTTC
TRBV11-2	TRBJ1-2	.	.	CASSLVLGKGGYTF	TGTGCCAGCAGCTTAGTCCTGGGGAAGGGCGGCTACACCTTC
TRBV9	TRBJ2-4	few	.	CASSRAGIGKNIQYF	TGTGCCAGCAGCAGAGCAGGGATAGGGAAAAACATTCAGTACTTC
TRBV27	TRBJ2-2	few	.	CASSLRDTYSNTGELFF	TGTGCCAGCAGTTTAAGGGACACCTACTCTAACACCGGGGAGCTGTTTTTT
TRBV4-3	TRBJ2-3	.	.	CASSQGVENTQYF	TGCGCCAGCAGCCAAGGTGTGGAAAATACGCAGTATTTT
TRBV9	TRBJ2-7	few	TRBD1	CASSEGTGGEEQYF	TGTGCCAGCAGCGAAGGGACAGGGGGTGAGGAGCAGTACTTC
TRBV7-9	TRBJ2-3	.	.	CASSLPGANTQYF	TGTGCCAGCAGCTTACCGGGGGCGAATACGCAGTATTTT
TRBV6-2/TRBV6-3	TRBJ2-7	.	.	CASSYGYRSIFSYEQYF	TGTGCCAGCAGTTACGGTTACAGGTCTATATTTTCCTACGAGCAGTACTTC
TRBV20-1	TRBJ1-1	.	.	CSARVHGVLAEAFF	TGCAGTGCTAGAGTTCATGGAGTATTGGCTGAAGCTTTCTTT
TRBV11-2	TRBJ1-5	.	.	CASSFPGQPQHF	TGTGCCAGCAGCTTCCCAGGGCAGCCCCAGCATTTT
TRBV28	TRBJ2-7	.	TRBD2	CASSSLPSGAYEQYF	TGTGCCAGCAGTTCACTTCCTAGCGGTGCCTACGAGCAGTACTTC
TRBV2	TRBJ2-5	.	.	CASKSDQETQYF	TGTGCCAGCAAGTCGGACCAAGAGACCCAGTACTTC
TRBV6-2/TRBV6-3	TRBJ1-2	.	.	CASSYPGQPYGYTF	TGTGCCAGCTCGTATCCAGGACAGCCTTATGGCTACACCTTC
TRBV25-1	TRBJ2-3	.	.	CASSQAQGRHTQYF	TGTGCCAGCAGTCAAGCACAGGGGAGGCATACGCAGTATTTT
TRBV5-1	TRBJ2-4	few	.	CASSLDRPNIQYF	TGCGCCAGCAGCTTGGACAGGCCGAACATTCAGTACTTC
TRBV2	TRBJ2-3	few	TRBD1	CASSDRQGGIDTQYF	TGTGCCAGCAGTGACCGACAGGGTGGGATAGATACGCAGTATTTT
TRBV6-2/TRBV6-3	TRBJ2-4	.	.	CASRGTYKNIQYF	TGTGCCAGCAGAGGGACATACAAAAACATTCAGTACTTC
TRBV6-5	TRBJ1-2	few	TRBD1	CASSYLRQGARGYGYTF	TGTGCCAGCAGTTACTTGAGACAGGGGGCTCGGGGCTATGGCTACACCTTC
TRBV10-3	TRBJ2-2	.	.	CAISVTGELFF	TGTGCCATCAGTGTTACCGGGGAGCTGTTTTTT
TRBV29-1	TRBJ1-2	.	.	CSVVEPAENTF	TGCAGCGTTGTTGAGCCTGCAGAAAACACCTTC
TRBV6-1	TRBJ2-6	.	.	CASTLSWGADGANVLTF	TGTGCCAGCACCCTTTCCTGGGGAGCGGATGGGGCCAACGTCCTGACTTTC
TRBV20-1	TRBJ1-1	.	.	CSARGGAGNTEAFF	TGCAGTGCTAGAGGGGGAGCAGGGAACACTGAAGCTTTCTTT
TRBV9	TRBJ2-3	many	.	CASSVGGLASTDTQYF	TGTGCCAGCAGCGTAGGGGGACTCGCTAGCACAGATACGCAGTATTTT